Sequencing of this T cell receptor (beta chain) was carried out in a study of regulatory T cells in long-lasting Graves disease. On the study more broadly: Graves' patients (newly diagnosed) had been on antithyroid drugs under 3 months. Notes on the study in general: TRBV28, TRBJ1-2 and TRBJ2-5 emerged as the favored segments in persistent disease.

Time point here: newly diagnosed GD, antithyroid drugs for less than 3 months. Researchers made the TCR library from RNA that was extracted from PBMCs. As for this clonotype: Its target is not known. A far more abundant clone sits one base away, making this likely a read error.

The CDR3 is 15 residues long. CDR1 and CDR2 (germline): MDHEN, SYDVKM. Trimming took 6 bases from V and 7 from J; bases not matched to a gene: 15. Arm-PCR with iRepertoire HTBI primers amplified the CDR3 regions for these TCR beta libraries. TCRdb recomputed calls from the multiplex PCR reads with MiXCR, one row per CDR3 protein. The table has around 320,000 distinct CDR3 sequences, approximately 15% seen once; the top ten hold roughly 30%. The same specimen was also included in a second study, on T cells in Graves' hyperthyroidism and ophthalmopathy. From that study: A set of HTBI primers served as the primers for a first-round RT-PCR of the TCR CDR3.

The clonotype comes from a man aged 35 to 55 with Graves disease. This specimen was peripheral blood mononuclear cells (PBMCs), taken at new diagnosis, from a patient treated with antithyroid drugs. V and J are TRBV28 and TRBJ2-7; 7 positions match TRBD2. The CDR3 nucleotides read TGTGCCAGCAGATATGCGGGGGACTGGTTCAATGAGCAGTACTTC. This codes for CASRYAGDWFNEQYF.